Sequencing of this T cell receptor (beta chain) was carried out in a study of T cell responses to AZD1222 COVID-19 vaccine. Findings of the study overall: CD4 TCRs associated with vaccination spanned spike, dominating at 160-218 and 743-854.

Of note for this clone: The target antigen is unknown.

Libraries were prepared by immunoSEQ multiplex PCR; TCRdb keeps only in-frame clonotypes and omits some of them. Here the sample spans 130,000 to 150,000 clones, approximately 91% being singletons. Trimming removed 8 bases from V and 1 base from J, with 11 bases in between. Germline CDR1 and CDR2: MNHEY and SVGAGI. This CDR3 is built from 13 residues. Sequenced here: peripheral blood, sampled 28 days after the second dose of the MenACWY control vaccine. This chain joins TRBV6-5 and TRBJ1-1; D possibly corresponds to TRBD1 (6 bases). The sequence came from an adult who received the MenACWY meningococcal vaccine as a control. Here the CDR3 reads CASGGGGNTEAFF. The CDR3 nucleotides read TGTGCCAGCGGGGGAGGGGGGAACACTGAAGCTTTCTTT.